This TCR beta chain came from a study of OX40 agonist ivuxolimab in advanced cancers. Regarding the research as a whole: The costimulatory receptor OX40 (CD134) was targeted by ivuxolimab, a fully human IgG2 agonistic monoclonal antibody. Of the 50 or so patients in dose escalation, around 20 had hepatocellular carcinoma, about 15 had melanoma, 9 had renal cell carcinoma and 9 had head and neck cancer. Intravenous ivuxolimab was administered to patients every 2 weeks at six dose levels: 0.01, 0.1, 0.3, 1.5, 3 and 10 mg/kg. A male proportion of approximately 83% and a mean age of about 60 years, ranging from about 20 to 85, were recorded for the dose-escalation cohort. Partial responses were achieved by three dose-escalation patients, of whom one had hepatocellular carcinoma and two had cutaneous melanoma. Patients were allowed to have had prior anti-PD-1, anti-PD-L1 or anti-CTLA-4 therapy, and approximately 40% of the dose-escalation patients had previously received checkpoint inhibitors. The purpose of peripheral TCRbeta sequencing was to test whether ivuxolimab changed TCR sequence diversity and led to clonal T-cell expansion. The paper describes the monotherapy dose-escalation part (N ≈ 50 patients) of the phase I trial of ivuxolimab. Overall study results and their limits: On average, CD8+ T cells showed more expanded clones than CD4+ T cells after ivuxolimab. At doses from 0.1 to 3.0 mg/kg, clonal expansion was seen in both CD4+ and CD8+ blood T cells between baseline and week 6. Which antigens the clonally expanded peripheral T cells were specific for was not determined. Partial responders in the 0.1-3.0 mg/kg groups had among the lowest normalized peripheral clonal expansion, especially among CD8+ T cells. Low levels of normalized T-cell clonal expansion were also shown by some nonresponding patients.

Genomic DNA was extracted from sorted cells for sequencing of the TCRbeta CDR3 region. The immunoSEQ Assay was used to sequence the TCRbeta CDR3 regions. TCRdb retrieved this table from immuneACCESS and kept in-frame rearrangements only. Not all clones are present; in checked studies, unresolved V genes account for under half, and no reason is known for the remainder. Across this sample there are just under 65,000 clones, with about 89% seen only once. Jointly, the top ten make up about 5% of the sample. Of note for this clone: Its antigen remains unidentified. No base quality information exists; no much larger clone differs at one position.

The trial excluded patients who had a history of autoimmune disease or were on systemic immunosuppression. Peripheral blood for TCR sequencing was drawn from every dose cohort at baseline, at cycle 4 day 1 and at cycle 7 day 1. Samples were obtained from an open-label, multicenter, first-in-human phase I dose-escalation trial of ivuxolimab. Adults with locally advanced or metastatic melanoma, renal cell, hepatocellular, or head and neck squamous cell carcinoma were enrolled in the trial. Before TCR sequencing, CD4+ and CD8+ T cells were separately sorted from peripheral blood. From the cysteine up to the phenylalanine, the CDR3 has a length of 14 residues. CDR3 DNA only is kept here, 42 bases in frame from base 1. Trimmed from V: 5 bases; trimmed from J: 4 bases; junction bases lacking a gene match: 4. The germline V gene encodes CDR1 SNHLY and CDR2 FYNNEI.

This specimen consisted of CD4+ or CD8+ T cells sorted from blood, obtained in a trial of the OX40 agonist ivuxolimab. This receptor was identified in an adult with an advanced solid tumor such as melanoma, head and neck, liver or kidney cancer. The sequence links TRBV2 to TRBJ2-2, and TRBD1 matches 7 of the central bases. The sequenced DNA is TGTGCCAGCAGTAAGACAGGGTTCACCGGGGAGCTGTTTTTT. The resulting protein is CASSKTGFTGELFF.